A single sample gave rise to the 19 T cell receptor beta chains below, sequenced in a study of Graves' ophthalmopathy and Graves' hyperthyroidism. For repertoire sequencing, the TCR beta CDR3 regions were amplified from RNA transcripts. HTBI primers were used in a first-round RT-PCR, which preceded a second-round multiplex PCR. TCRdb reprocessed the multiplex PCR reads via MiXCR and lists one record per CDR3 protein. The top ten clones hold around 47% of a sample with 200,000 to 250,000 distinct CDR3 sequences, around 45% of them seen once. The sequenced sample consisted of peripheral blood. The source is an adult man with Graves' ophthalmopathy.

This clonotype was found once. The chain links TRBV11-2 to TRBJ2-7; TRBD2 matches 12 bases. The ends lost 5 bases at V and 4 bases at J; junction bases unmatched: 9. Germline V CDR1 and CDR2: SGHAT, FQNNGV. The CDR3 is made up of 16 amino acids. CDR3 sequence: CASSPLTGLAGYEQYF. CDR3 DNA sequence: TGTGCCAGCAGCCCCCTTACCGGACTAGCGGGGTACGAGCAGTACTTC.

This clonotype was detected many times. V gene TRBV20-1 combines with J gene TRBJ1-5; D gene unclear. Between the trimmed V and J ends, which lost 2 bases and 4 bases, there was a span of 21 bases. CDR1 is DFQATT and CDR2 is SNEGSKA in the germline V gene (reference sequence). This CDR3 region has 17 residues. The CDR3 nucleotides read TGCAGTGCTAGATGGTTGGGCATCCGGCCATGGAATCAGCCCCAGCATTTT. Protein: CSARWLGIRPWNQPQHF.

The J gene is TRBJ1-5, the V gene TRBV9; tentatively, D is TRBD1 (5 bases). V was clipped by 4 bases and J by 7 bases, with 18 bases between them. The germline V gene has CDR1 SGDLS and CDR2 YYNGEE. The CDR3 spans 15 residues. The CDR3 sequence: CASSLGDLGEQPQHF. The DNA of the CDR3 is TGTGCCAGCAGCTTAGGAGATTTAGGGGAGCAGCCCCAGCATTTT.

This clonotype appeared a single time. V usage is TRBV29-1 and J usage is TRBJ1-1; D might be TRBD1 (6 bases). The V gene lost 4 bases and the J gene lost 5 bases, with 17 bases spanning the gap. Per germline, CDR1 SQVTM and CDR2 ANQGSEA. The length of the CDR3 is 14 residues. CDR3 sequence reads: CSVGGSGGRTEAFF. DNA of the CDR3: TGCAGCGTTGGTGGGTCCGGGGGGCGAACTGAAGCTTTCTTT.

This clonotype showed up just a few times. The gene calls are TRBV5-1 and TRBJ2-7; perhaps TRBD1 as D (6 bases). CDR3 length equals 14 residues. In germline, CDR1 is SGHRS, CDR2 YFSETQ. With 4 bases removed from V and 4 bases from J, the gap between germline ends came to 15 bases. The CDR3 spells CASSATGQRYEQYF. The DNA for the CDR3 is TGCGCCAGCAGCGCAACAGGGCAGAGGTACGAGCAGTACTTC.

The V gene is TRBV7-9, the J gene TRBJ2-2, with D maybe TRBD2 (6 bases). V dropped 4 bases and J dropped 5 bases, with 14 bases sitting between them. There are 15 residues in the CDR3. Germline CDR1 SEHNR, CDR2 FQNEAQ (reference sequence). In DNA, the CDR3 is TGTGCCAGCAGCTACACCACGGGAGCTACCGGGGAGCTGTTTTTT. This codes for CASSYTTGATGELFF.

CDR3 nucleotides: TGTGCCAGCAGCAGGGGAAAGGGCTATGGCTACACCTTC. Translated: CASSRGKGYGYTF. The J gene is TRBJ1-2, the V gene TRBV12-3 or TRBV12-4; D perhaps matches TRBD1 (6 bases). The CDR3 covers 13 residues. V was clipped by 6 bases and J by 4 bases, with 12 bases between them.

V is TRBV10-3 and J is TRBJ1-5, with unresolved D. CDR3 length equals 12 residues. Trimming left V 5 bases short and J 7 bases short, with 9 bases between. Germline assignment: CDR1 ENHRY and CDR2 SYGVKD. The DNA for the CDR3 is TGTGCCATCAGTTACATGAAACAGCCCCAGCATTTT. Its translation: CAISYMKQPQHF.

This chain connects TRBV4-2 to TRBJ2-7; D possibly corresponds to TRBD2 (5 bases). V lost 1 base and J lost 3, with 13 bases in between. Germline values: CDR1 LGHNA, CDR2 YNFKEQ. The CDR3 has 15 residues. CDR3 DNA sequence: TGTGCCAGCAGCCAAGGGGTGGACTTAGACTACGAGCAGTACTTC. This codes for CASSQGVDLDYEQYF.

V and J are TRBV6-1 and TRBJ2-5; D uncertain. Trimming took off 1 base at V and 5 bases at J, with 14 bases between the two ends. The CDR3 contains 15 residues. Germline lookup yields CDR1 MNHNS and CDR2 SASEGT. The CDR3 DNA follows: TGTGCCAGCAGTGAAGATGTGGGCTCCGGGGAGACCCAGTACTTC. Amino acid sequence: CASSEDVGSGETQYF.

With respect to this clonotype: Relative to the germline gene, one junction end is altered; a read error may explain this. The chain is built from TRBV5-1 and TRBJ1-5; the match to TRBD1 covers 8 bases. The germline V gene encodes CDR1 SGHRS and CDR2 YFSETQ. CDR3 size: 16 residues. The CDR3 sequence is CASSWGQDYSNQPQHF. The CDR3 bases are TGTGCCAGCAGCTGGGGACAGGACTATAGCAATCAGCCCCAGCATTTT.

The chain is built from TRBV5-1 and TRBJ1-4; D is ambiguous. Per germline, CDR1 SGHRS and CDR2 YFSETQ. V dropped 4 bases and J dropped 8 bases, with 15 bases sitting between them. The CDR3 totals 14 residues. The CDR3 coding sequence is TGCGCCAGCAGCATCCGGGCCGGGAGGGAAAAACTGTTTTTT. This sequence encodes CASSIRAGREKLFF.

DNA of the CDR3: TGCGCCAGCAGAGACAGGGGGTTTGGGAGCCTCGATTCACCCCTCCACTTT. Its translation: CASRDRGFGSLDSPLHF. J is TRBJ1-6 and V is TRBV5-1; 9 nucleotides match TRBD1. The CDR3 contains 17 residues. Germline trimming cut 5 bases from V and 8 bases from J; bases unmatched to any gene: 14. The germline V gene has CDR1 SGHRS and CDR2 YFSETQ.

About this clonotype: This could be a read error, since a much larger clone is one nucleotide away. This CDR3 is missing its conserved last phenylalanine or tryptophan, likely due to a read error. The rearrangement links TRBV7-3 to TRBJ1-2; 8 bases fit TRBD1. Germline trimming cut 5 bases from V and 8 bases from J; bases unmatched to any gene: 7. The CDR3 covers 13 residues. CDR1 SGHTA and CDR2 FQGTGA come from the germline V gene. The CDR3 spells CASSRQGPRGYTL. The CDR3 region has the DNA TGTGCCAGCAGCAGACAGGGGCCGCGAGGCTACACCCTC.

V and J are TRBV29-1 and TRBJ1-2; 12 bases line up with TRBD1. V lost 6 bases and J lost 7; bases outside the gene matches: 3. Germline V CDR1 and CDR2: SQVTM, ANQGSEA. CDR3 size: 12 residues. DNA of the CDR3: TGCAGCGTGGGGACAGGGGGCACTGGCTACACCTTC. Translated, it gives CSVGTGGTGYTF.

This chain uses TRBV29-1 with TRBJ2-5; D is possibly TRBD1 or TRBD2 (6 bases each). This CDR3 region has 18 residues. The V and J ends lost 6 bases and 0 bases respectively, with 26 bases between them. From germline, CDR1 is SQVTM and CDR2 ANQGSEA. CDR3 amino acids: CSVRRPGHGGRYQETQYF. CDR3 nucleotides: TGCAGCGTCCGCAGGCCAGGACATGGGGGGCGCTACCAAGAGACCCAGTACTTC.

This chain joins TRBV4-2 and TRBJ1-1, with D hard to call. The CDR3 covers 11 residues. Germline CDR1 is LGHNA and CDR2 is YNFKEQ. Trimming took off 4 bases at V and 7 bases at J, with 7 bases between the two ends. CDR3 bases: TGTGCCAGCAGCCGGGAAGGTGAAGCTTTCTTT. Translating it yields CASSREGEAFF.

To note about this clonotype: One end of the junction does not line up with germline, which may come from a read error. This chain uses TRBV5-5 with TRBJ2-2, with TRBD2 identical over 7 bases. The CDR3 loop spans 17 amino acids. Germline assignment: CDR1 SGHKS and CDR2 YYEKEE (reference sequence). The CDR3 coding sequence is TGTGCCGGCAGCTTGGGGCCTGGGAGGGGTGGCACCGGGGAGCTGTTTTTT. It translates to CAGSLGPGRGGTGELFF.

The chain carries TRBV7-2 and TRBJ2-5, with 7 bases lining up with TRBD1. The junction had 3 bases not matched to a gene; V was cut back by 3 bases and J by 5 bases. The CDR3 covers 13 residues. CDR1 is SGHTA, CDR2 FQGNSA, per germline. CDR3 DNA sequence: TGTGCCAGCAGCTTGACAGGGTGGGAGACCCAGTACTTC. Its translation: CASSLTGWETQYF.